This TCR beta chain was recorded in a study of CD8 T cells in Susac syndrome. Reverse transcription of about 0.5 to 1 ug RNA used random hexamers. The TCR beta CDR3 was amplified by immunoSEQ multiplex PCR across 54 Vbeta, 13 Jbeta. TCRdb re-analysed the immunoSEQ multiplex PCR reads in MiXCR, keeping a single row per CDR3 protein. The table lists about 180,000 distinct CDR3 sequences, approximately 94% of them singletons, with approximately 0.09% in the top ten. Trimming stripped 1 base from V and 7 bases from J, with 20 bases between. CDR1 SGHNT and CDR2 YYREEE come from the germline V gene (reference sequence). CDR3 length: 16 amino acids. TCR beta was sequenced from blood CD8+ and CD4+ T cells. The patients serving as multiple sclerosis controls were treatment-naive. They had stable or active relapsing-remitting disease and fulfilled revised McDonald criteria. Negative isolation yielded CD4+ and CD8+ T cells, and FACS enriched TEMRA cells.

V and J are TRBV5-4 and TRBJ1-1; tentative D call: TRBD1 (6 bases). Sequencing was carried out using CD4+ T cells from PBMCs. The clonotype comes from a human donor with multiple sclerosis. The CDR3 loop is CASSLPTGIREGEAFF. The CDR3 nucleotides read TGTGCCAGCAGCTTGCCAACAGGGATTCGGGAGGGTGAAGCTTTCTTT.